The 19 T cell receptor beta chains reported below all come from one sample, sequenced in a study of control samples from healthy donors and cancer patients. This table comes from immunoSEQ multiplex PCR, and its TCRdb copy is limited to in-frame clones, with some not included. The table has tens of thousands of clones, over 85% seen once. The sequenced sample consisted of PBMCs. The receptors originated from a woman between 40 and 50 years old with lung cancer.

Here the CDR3 DNA reads TGTGCCAGCAGCCCGGGACAAGGTGGTTCAAGGGGGGTGTCAATATATTTT. Its protein product is CASSPGQGGSRGVSIYF. The chain employs TRBV4-2 and TRBJ1-3; D may be TRBD1 (6 bases). The CDR3 totals 17 residues. The V and J ends lost 4 bases and 13 bases respectively, with 29 bases between them. Germline V gene sequence: CDR1 LGHNA, CDR2 YNFKEQ.

In its sample, this clone was seen once. The V call is TRBV19, the J call TRBJ1-1, with TRBD1 matching over 7 bases. The CDR3 covers 14 residues. J was trimmed by 1 base and V by 4 bases; bases with no gene match: 3. From germline, CDR1 is LNHDA and CDR2 SQIVND (reference sequence). Written as DNA, the CDR3 is TGTGCCAGTAGTAGTCGACAGGGGAACACTGAAGCTTTCTTT. Protein sequence: CASSSRQGNTEAFF.

The chain recombines TRBV7-2 with TRBJ1-2; D remains ambiguous. The CDR3 is 14 amino acids. V was pared by 3 bases and J by 0 bases, with 8 bases between. The V gene's germline CDR1 is SGHTA and CDR2 FQGNSA. CDR3 in DNA: TGTGCCAGCAGCTTCCCGGTTACTAACTATGGCTACACCTTC. It is translated as CASSFPVTNYGYTF.

The chain uses TRBV6-4 and TRBJ2-1; D may match TRBD1 or TRBD2 (5 bases each). This CDR3 region has 12 residues. The ends were cut back, 1 base at V and 9 bases at J, with 7 bases in the middle. Germline values: CDR1 MRHNA, CDR2 SNTAGT. The CDR3 DNA reads as TGTGCCAGCAGTGACTGGGGGAGTGAGCAGTTCTTC. This translates into CASSDWGSEQFF.

The rearrangement joins TRBV5-4 to TRBJ1-6, with a possible D match to TRBD1 (5 bases). V was clipped by 5 bases and J by 5 bases, with 11 bases between them. The CDR3 spans 14 residues. Germline V lookup: CDR1 SGHNT, CDR2 YYREEE (reference sequence). The CDR3 sequence is CASRGEFNNSPLHF. The CDR3 nucleotides are TGTGCCAGCAGAGGGGAGTTCAATAATTCACCCCTCCACTTT.

The chain has TRBV6-5 and TRBJ2-5, with 7 bases matching TRBD1. This CDR3 spans 13 amino acids. Unmatched junction bases numbered 5, after V lost 5 bases and J lost 5 bases. The germline gives CDR1 MNHEY, CDR2 SVGAGI. CDR3 bases: TGTGCCAGCAGTCGACAGGGTTGGGAGACCCAGTACTTC. Translating it yields CASSRQGWETQYF.

The rearrangement joins TRBV9 to TRBJ2-1; TRBD2 agrees at 8 bases. V gave up 3 bases and J gave up 3 bases; unmatched junction bases: 2. There are 14 residues in the CDR3. Germline CDR1 is SGDLS and CDR2 is YYNGEE. For the CDR3, the DNA is TGTGCCAGCAGCGCGGGACTAGGCTACAATGAGCAGTTCTTC. It is translated as CASSAGLGYNEQFF.

This sequence joins TRBV18 and TRBJ1-4, with D possibly being TRBD1 (6 bases). CDR3 length: 17 residues. V was clipped by 4 bases and J by 0 bases, with 15 bases between them. The V gene's germline CDR1 is KGHSH and CDR2 LQKENI. The CDR3 is CASSLQGRHATNEKLFF. The CDR3 DNA is TGTGCCAGCTCACTTCAGGGGCGTCATGCAACTAATGAAAAACTGTTTTTT.

This sequence joins TRBV6-1 and TRBJ2-3, with 7 bases matching TRBD1. Germline CDR1 reads MNHNS; CDR2 reads SASEGT. The CDR3 has 16 residues. V was clipped by 4 bases and J by 2 bases; unmatched bases: 9. The CDR3 bases are TGTGCCAGCAGTGTGGGCCCGGGGACAGCCACAGATACGCAGTATTTT. As protein: CASSVGPGTATDTQYF.

In nucleotides, the CDR3 is TGTGCCAGCAGTCCCGGGGGCCCGTATGACGAGCAGTACTTC. Translated: CASSPGGPYDEQYF. The chain uses TRBV27 and TRBJ2-7; D possibly matches TRBD1 or TRBD2 (6 bases each). The CDR3 covers 14 residues. V dropped 5 bases and J dropped 5 bases, with 16 bases sitting between them. From germline, CDR1 is MNHEY and CDR2 SMNVEV (reference sequence).

The V call is TRBV4-1, the J call TRBJ2-2; D possibly matches TRBD1 or TRBD2 (5 bases each). Germline V gene sequence: CDR1 MGHRA, CDR2 YSYEKL. The CDR3 spans 17 residues. The V end was cut by 1 base, the J end by 3 bases, with 15 bases between. In nucleotides, the CDR3 is TGCGCCAGCAGCCAAGCCCCGGGGACCCCTTACACCGGGGAGCTGTTTTTT. This gives the protein CASSQAPGTPYTGELFF.

A remark on this clone: An end of the junction does not agree with germline; a read error may underlie this. The rearrangement links TRBV7-7 to TRBJ2-2, with TRBD1 matching 7 bases. Germline CDR1 SSHAT, CDR2 FNYEAQ (reference sequence). The CDR3 consists of 15 residues. This CDR3 is CASSPSTGYSGELFF. The CDR3 DNA follows: TGTGCTAGCAGCCCATCGACAGGGTACTCCGGGGAGCTGTTTTTT.

The V and J genes are TRBV5-1 and TRBJ2-7; D ambiguous. The CDR3 extends over 11 amino acids. CDR1 and CDR2 (germline): SGHRS, YFSETQ. Trimming took off 7 bases at V and 7 bases at J, with 12 bases between the two ends. CDR3 region: CASQDTGEQYF. The CDR3 DNA follows: TGCGCCAGCCAAGATACCGGGGAGCAGTACTTC.

The chain links TRBV6-8 to TRBJ2-4; D not certain. The CDR3 loop spans 16 amino acids. Germline CDR1 reads MNHGY; CDR2 reads SAAAGT. V shed 5 bases and J shed 0 bases, with 14 bases lying between them. The CDR3 nucleotides are TGTGCCAGCAGTATCTACTGGATTCTAGCCAAAAACATTCAGTACTTC. This encodes CASSIYWILAKNIQYF.

The chain joins TRBV7-2 to TRBJ2-7; D is uncertain. CDR3 length equals 14 residues. Trimming cost V 6 bases and J 6 bases, with 18 bases left between them. From germline, CDR1 is SGHTA and CDR2 FQGNSA. CDR3 DNA sequence: TGTGCCAGCAGTCGTACCCGGAGCCTCGGCGAGCAGTACTTC. It translates to CASSRTRSLGEQYF. The full variable domain, rest sourced from reference TRBV7-2 and TRBJ2-7, is GAGVSQSPSNKVTEKGKDVELRCDPISGHTALYWYRQSLGQGLEFLIYFQGNSAPDKSGLPSDRFSAERTGGSVSTLTIQRTQQEDSAVYLCASSRTRSLGEQYFGPGTRLTVT.

The V call is TRBV6-6, the J call TRBJ2-7; the D gene is possibly TRBD2 (6 bases). The CDR3 extends over 13 amino acids. V lost 8 bases to trimming and J lost 2 bases, with 13 bases between them. The germline V gene has CDR1 MNHNY and CDR2 SVGAGI (reference sequence). The CDR3 DNA sequence: TGTGCCAGCCGGGACTCTCGGACCTACGAGCAGTACTTC. Translated: CASRDSRTYEQYF.

V is TRBV28 and J is TRBJ2-7, with D possibly called TRBD1 or TRBD2 (5 bases each). The length of the CDR3 is 15 residues. Germline CDR1 and CDR2: MDHEN and SYDVKM. The V end was cut by 3 bases, the J end by 0 bases, with 12 bases between. CDR3 amino acids: CASSFRGVSSYEQYF. The DNA for the CDR3 is TGTGCCAGCAGTTTTAGGGGAGTTTCCTCCTACGAGCAGTACTTC. Drawing the rest from reference TRBV28 and TRBJ2-7, the complete variable domain is DVKVTQSSRYLVKRTGEKVFLECVQDMDHENMFWYRQDPGLGLRLIYFSYDVKMKEKGDIPEGYSVSREKKERFSLILESASTNQTSMYLCASSFRGVSSYEQYFGPGTRLTVT.

The chain is built from TRBV29-1 and TRBJ1-4; perhaps TRBD1 as D (6 bases). The CDR3 has 13 amino acids. The V gene lost 6 bases and the J gene lost 13 bases, with 21 bases spanning the gap. Germline CDR1 reads SQVTM; CDR2 reads ANQGSEA. The CDR3 is CSVLLRTVVRLFF. The CDR3 coding sequence is TGCAGCGTCTTACTACGGACAGTAGTGAGACTGTTTTTT. The full variable domain, rest sourced from reference TRBV29-1 and TRBJ1-4, is SAVISQKPSRDICQRGTSLTIQCQVDSQVTMMFWYRQQPGQSLTLIATANQGSEATYESGFVIDKFPISRPNLTFSTLTVSNMSPEDSSIYLCSVLLRTVVRLFFGSGTQLSVL.

The CDR3 coding sequence is TGTGCCAGCAGTTCCCCGGACAGACGCGACCTCTCCACCTTC. As protein: CASSSPDRRDLSTF. This chain links TRBV28 with TRBJ1-2, with a possible D match to TRBD1 (6 bases). The CDR3 runs 14 residues. Germline CDR1 reads MDHEN; CDR2 reads SYDVKM. Trimming shortened V by 4 bases and J by 13 bases, and 22 bases separated the two germline ends.